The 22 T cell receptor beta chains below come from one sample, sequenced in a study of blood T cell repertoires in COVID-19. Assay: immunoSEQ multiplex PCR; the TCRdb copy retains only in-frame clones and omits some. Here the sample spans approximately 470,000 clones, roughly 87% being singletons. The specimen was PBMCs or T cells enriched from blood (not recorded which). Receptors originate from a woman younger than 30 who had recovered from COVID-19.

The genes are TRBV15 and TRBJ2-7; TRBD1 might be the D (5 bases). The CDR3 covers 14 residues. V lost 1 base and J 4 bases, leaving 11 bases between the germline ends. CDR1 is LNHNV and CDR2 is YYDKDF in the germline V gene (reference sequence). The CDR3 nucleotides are TGTGCCACCAGCAGAGTAGCAGGGCTATACGAGCAGTACTTC. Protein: CATSRVAGLYEQYF.

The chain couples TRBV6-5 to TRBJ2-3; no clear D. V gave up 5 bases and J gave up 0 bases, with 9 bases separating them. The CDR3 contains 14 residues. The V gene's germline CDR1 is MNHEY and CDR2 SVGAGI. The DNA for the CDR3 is TGTGCCAGCAGTCGTCGTTCCAGCACAGATACGCAGTATTTT. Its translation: CASSRRSSTDTQYF.

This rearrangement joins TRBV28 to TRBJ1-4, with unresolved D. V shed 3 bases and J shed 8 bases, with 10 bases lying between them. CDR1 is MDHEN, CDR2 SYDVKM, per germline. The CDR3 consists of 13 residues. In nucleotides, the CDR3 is TGTGCCAGCAGTTTCGTGGAGAGGGAAAAACTGTTTTTT. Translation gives CASSFVEREKLFF. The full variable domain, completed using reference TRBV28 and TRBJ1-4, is DVKVTQSSRYLVKRTGEKVFLECVQDMDHENMFWYRQDPGLGLRLIYFSYDVKMKEKGDIPEGYSVSREKKERFSLILESASTNQTSMYLCASSFVEREKLFFGSGTQLSVL.

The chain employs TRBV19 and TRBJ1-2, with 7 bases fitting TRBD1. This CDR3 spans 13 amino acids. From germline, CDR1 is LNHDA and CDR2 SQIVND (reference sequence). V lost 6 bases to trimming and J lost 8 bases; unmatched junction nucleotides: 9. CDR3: CASSFGTARGYTF. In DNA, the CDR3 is TGTGCCAGTAGCTTCGGGACAGCCCGGGGCTACACCTTC.

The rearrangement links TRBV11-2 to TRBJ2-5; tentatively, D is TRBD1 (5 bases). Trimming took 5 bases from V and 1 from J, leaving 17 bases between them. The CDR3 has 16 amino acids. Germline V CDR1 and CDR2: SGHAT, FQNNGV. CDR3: CASSPQIGVGQETQYF. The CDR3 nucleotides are TGTGCCAGCAGCCCCCAAATAGGGGTAGGCCAAGAGACCCAGTACTTC.

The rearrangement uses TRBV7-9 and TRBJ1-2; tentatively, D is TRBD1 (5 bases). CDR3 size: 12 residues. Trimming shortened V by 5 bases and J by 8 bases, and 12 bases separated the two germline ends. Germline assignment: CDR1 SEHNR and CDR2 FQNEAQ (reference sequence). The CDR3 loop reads CASSPQGWGYTF. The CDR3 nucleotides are TGTGCCAGCAGCCCGCAGGGTTGGGGCTACACCTTC.

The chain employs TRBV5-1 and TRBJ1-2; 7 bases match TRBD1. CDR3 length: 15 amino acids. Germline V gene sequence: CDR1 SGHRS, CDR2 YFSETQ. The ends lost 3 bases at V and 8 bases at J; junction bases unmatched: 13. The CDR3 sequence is CASSWDSNPGTGYTF. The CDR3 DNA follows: TGCGCCAGCAGCTGGGACAGTAATCCAGGAACGGGCTACACCTTC.

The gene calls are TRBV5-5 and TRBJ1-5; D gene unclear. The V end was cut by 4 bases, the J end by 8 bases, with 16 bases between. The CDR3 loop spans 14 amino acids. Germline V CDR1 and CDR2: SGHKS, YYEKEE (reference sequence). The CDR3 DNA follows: TGTGCCAGCAGCCTGGGTCGGGTGTGGGAGCCCCAGCATTTT. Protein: CASSLGRVWEPQHF.

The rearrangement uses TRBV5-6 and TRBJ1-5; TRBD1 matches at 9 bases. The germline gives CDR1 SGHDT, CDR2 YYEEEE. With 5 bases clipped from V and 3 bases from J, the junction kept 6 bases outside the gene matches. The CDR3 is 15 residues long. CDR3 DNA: TGTGCCAGCAGTTACCGGGACAGGGTCAATCAGCCCCAGCATTTT. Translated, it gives CASSYRDRVNQPQHF.

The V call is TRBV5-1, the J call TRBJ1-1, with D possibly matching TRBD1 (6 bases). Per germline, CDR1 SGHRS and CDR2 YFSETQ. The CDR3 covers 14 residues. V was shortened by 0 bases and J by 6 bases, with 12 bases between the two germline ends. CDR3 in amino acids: CASSLARGGAEAFF. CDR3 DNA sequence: TGCGCCAGCAGCTTGGCGAGAGGGGGTGCTGAAGCTTTCTTT.

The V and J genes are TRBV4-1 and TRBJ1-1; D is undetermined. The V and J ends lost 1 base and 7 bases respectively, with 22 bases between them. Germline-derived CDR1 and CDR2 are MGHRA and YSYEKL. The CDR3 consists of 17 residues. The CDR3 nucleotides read TGCGCCAGCAGCCAAGGAAGAGGGCGAAGTAGAGCAGGTGAAGCTTTCTTT. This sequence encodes CASSQGRGRSRAGEAFF.

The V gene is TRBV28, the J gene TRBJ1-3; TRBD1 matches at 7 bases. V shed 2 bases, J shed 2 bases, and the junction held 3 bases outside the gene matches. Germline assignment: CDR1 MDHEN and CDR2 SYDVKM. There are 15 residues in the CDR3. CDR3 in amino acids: CASSLIGTAGNTIYF. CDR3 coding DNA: TGTGCCAGCAGTTTAATCGGGACAGCTGGAAACACCATATATTTT.

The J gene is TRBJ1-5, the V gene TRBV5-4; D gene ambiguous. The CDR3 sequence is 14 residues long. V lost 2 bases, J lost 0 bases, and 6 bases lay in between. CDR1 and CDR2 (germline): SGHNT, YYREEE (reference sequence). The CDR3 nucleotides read TGTGCCAGCAGCTTAAGAGGTAGCAATCAGCCCCAGCATTTT. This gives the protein CASSLRGSNQPQHF.

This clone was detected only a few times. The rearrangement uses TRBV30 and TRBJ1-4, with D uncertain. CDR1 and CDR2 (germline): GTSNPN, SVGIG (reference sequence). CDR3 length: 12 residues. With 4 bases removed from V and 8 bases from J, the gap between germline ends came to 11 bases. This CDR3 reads CAWTHLHEKLFF. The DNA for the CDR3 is TGTGCCTGGACACATTTACACGAAAAACTGTTTTTT. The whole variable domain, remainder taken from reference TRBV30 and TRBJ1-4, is SQTIHQWPATLVQPVGSPLSLECTVEGTSNPNLYWYRQAAGRGLQLLFYSVGIGQISSEVPQNLSASRPQDRQFILSSKKLLLSDSGFYLCAWTHLHEKLFFGSGTQLSVL.

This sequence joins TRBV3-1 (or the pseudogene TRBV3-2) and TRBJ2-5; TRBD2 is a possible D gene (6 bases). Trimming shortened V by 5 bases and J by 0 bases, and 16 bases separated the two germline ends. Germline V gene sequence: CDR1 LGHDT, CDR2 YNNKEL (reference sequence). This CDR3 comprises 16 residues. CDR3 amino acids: CASSSRDFTYQETQYF. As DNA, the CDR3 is TGTGCCAGCAGCTCCCGGGACTTCACGTACCAAGAGACCCAGTACTTC.

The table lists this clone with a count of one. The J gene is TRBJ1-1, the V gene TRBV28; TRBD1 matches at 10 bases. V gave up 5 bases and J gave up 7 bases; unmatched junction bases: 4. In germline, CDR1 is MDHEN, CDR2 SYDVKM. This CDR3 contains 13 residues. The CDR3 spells CASSPGTGVEAFF. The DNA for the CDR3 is TGTGCCAGCAGTCCCGGGACAGGGGTTGAAGCTTTCTTT.

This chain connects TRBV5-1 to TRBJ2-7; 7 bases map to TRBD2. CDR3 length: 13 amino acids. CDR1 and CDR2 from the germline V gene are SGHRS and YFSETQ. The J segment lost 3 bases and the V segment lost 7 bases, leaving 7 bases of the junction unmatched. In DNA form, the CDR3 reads TGCGCCAGCTCCTCGACGGGAGGCTACGAGCAGTACTTC. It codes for CASSSTGGYEQYF.

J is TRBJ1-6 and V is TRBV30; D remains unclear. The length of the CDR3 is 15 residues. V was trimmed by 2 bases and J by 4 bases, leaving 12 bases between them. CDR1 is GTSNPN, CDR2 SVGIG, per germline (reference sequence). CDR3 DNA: TGTGCCTGGAGTATGGACTCCAGATATAATTCACCCCTCCACTTT. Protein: CAWSMDSRYNSPLHF. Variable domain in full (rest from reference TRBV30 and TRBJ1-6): SQTIHQWPATLVQPVGSPLSLECTVEGTSNPNLYWYRQAAGRGLQLLFYSVGIGQISSEVPQNLSASRPQDRQFILSSKKLLLSDSGFYLCAWSMDSRYNSPLHFGNGTRLTVT.

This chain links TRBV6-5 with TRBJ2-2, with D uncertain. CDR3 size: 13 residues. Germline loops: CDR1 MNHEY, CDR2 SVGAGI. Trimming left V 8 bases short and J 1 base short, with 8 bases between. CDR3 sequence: CASRVLNTGELFF. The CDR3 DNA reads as TGTGCCAGCCGGGTTCTGAACACCGGGGAGCTGTTTTTT.

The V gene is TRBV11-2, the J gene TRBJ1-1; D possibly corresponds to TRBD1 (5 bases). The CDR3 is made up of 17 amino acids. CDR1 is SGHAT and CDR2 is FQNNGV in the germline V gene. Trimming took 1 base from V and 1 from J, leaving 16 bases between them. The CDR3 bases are TGTGCCAGCAGCTTAGGGGACTATGGACTCAAGAACACTGAAGCTTTCTTT. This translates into CASSLGDYGLKNTEAFF.

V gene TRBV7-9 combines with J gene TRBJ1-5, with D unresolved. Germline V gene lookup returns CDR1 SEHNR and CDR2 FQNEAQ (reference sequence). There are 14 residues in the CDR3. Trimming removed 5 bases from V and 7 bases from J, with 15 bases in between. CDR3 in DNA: TGTGCCAGCAGCCCAGGCGGGATGGGGCAGCCCCAGCATTTT. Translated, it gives CASSPGGMGQPQHF.

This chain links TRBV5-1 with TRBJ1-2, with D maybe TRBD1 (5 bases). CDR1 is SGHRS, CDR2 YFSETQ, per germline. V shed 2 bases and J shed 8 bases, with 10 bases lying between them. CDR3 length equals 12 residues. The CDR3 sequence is CASSFGGEGYTF. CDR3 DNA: TGCGCCAGCAGCTTTGGAGGGGAGGGCTACACCTTC. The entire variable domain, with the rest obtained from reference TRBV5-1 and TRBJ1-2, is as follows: KAGVTQTPRYLIKTRGQQVTLSCSPISGHRSVSWYQQTPGQGLQFLFEYFSETQRNKGNFPGRFSGRQFSNSRSEMNVSTLELGDSALYLCASSFGGEGYTFGSGTRLTVV.